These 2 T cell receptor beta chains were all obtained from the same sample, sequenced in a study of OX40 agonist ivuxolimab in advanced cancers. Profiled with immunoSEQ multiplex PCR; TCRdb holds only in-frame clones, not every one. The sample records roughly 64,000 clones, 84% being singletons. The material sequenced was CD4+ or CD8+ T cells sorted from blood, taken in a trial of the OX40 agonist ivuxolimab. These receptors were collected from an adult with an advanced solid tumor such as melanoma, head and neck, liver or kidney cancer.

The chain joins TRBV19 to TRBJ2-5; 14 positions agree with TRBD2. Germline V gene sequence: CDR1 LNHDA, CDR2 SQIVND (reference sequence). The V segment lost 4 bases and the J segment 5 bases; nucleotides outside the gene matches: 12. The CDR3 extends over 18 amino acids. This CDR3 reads CASSRLVGTSGRRETQYF. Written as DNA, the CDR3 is TGTGCCAGTAGTAGACTTGTCGGGACTAGCGGGAGAAGGGAGACCCAGTACTTC.

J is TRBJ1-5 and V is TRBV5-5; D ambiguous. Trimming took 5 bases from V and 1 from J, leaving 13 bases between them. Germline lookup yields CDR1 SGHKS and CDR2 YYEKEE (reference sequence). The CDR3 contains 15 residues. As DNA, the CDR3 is TGTGCCAGCAGGTTGAGTGTTTTGAGCAATCAGCCCCAGCATTTT. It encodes CASRLSVLSNQPQHF.